The clone carrying this T cell receptor beta chain was seen many times. Germline V gene lookup returns CDR1 DFQATT and CDR2 SNEGSKA (reference sequence). The CDR3 covers 12 residues. The V end was cut by 5 bases, the J end by 8 bases, with 13 bases between. TCRdb re-called the RT-PCR reads through MiXCR, storing one row per CDR3 protein. Among about 680,000 distinct CDR3 sequences listed, over 12% were seen once. The sample comprised memory CD4+ T cells from blood. This chain links TRBV20-1 with TRBJ2-4; D is perhaps TRBD2 (5 bases). The sequence came from a female donor in good health, serving as a healthy control. CDR3 nucleotides: TGCAGTGCTCCGCGCCGGGGAGACATTCAGTACTTC. Translated, it gives CSAPRRGDIQYF.